This TCR beta chain appears in the sequencing data of a study of naive and memory T cell subsets (dated by TCRdb to the late 2010s). In the study overall: The study applied an open-source, UMI-based TCR alpha and beta sequencing pipeline to sorted naive and memory peripheral blood T cell subsets. IgG serology results and the functional CMV T cell responses were in complete agreement. RNA was DNase-treated and reverse transcribed with TCR constant-region primers, mostly using SuperScript III.

From cysteine to phenylalanine, the CDR3 is 14 amino acids long. This entry keeps only the CDR3 DNA: 42 bases, framed from base 1. Trimming at the junction amounts to 3 bases on V and 1 base on J, and the germline ends lie 9 bases apart. Per the germline V gene, SGHTA is the CDR1 and FQGNSA is the CDR2. Details on this clonotype: It lacks a known antigen. Qualities for individual bases were not recorded, and no much larger clone is one base off.

General conclusions and limits of the study: RNA-based TCR counts may be influenced by expression changes linked to T cell activation and differentiation. In both CD4 and CD8 cells, a rise in Gini index and a fall in Shannon and inverse Simpson diversity were observed from naive through CM, EM and EMRA. A clonotype was defined as a single alpha or beta chain sequence rather than as a paired alpha/beta receptor. A power law was followed by TCR abundance, with an exponent that differed between naive and memory subsets but was consistent across the three individuals. The repertoire findings for the naive and memory subsets could not be validated against a ground truth because none was available. After error correction, over 95% of naive TCR sequences appeared only once, giving much steeper abundance distributions than memory subsets.

Separate amplification of TCR alpha and beta chain libraries was performed from the second PCR step onward. CMV status of each donor was established by measuring IFNgamma production from CD4+ T cells after fresh PBMCs were stimulated overnight with CMV viral lysate. CD4 T cells were positively selected using Miltenyi beads, after which CD8 T cells were positively selected from the CD4-negative fraction. Cells were stained for CD3, CD4, CD8, CD45RA, CD27 and a live/dead dye and were sorted on a BD Aria II into four subsets based on CD45RA and CD27. Blood came from three healthy volunteers, each fractionated into CD4 and CD8 T cells and then into four differentiation subsets. Approximately 120 ml of peripheral blood was collected from each donor, and PBMC were isolated by Ficoll-Paque PLUS density-gradient centrifugation. After sorting, cells were lysed in RLT buffer, RNA was extracted using a Qiagen RNeasy kit, and the extracted RNA was stored at -80 degrees C.

Receptor libraries were prepared by UMI-ligation and nested PCR. To cover both TRBC1 and TRBC2, the beta constant-region primer consisted of an equimolar mix of two oligonucleotides. A single-stranded oligonucleotide carrying the SP2 primer and a 12-nucleotide UMI was ligated to the 3' end of the cDNA by T4 RNA ligase 1. The ligated cDNA went through four rounds of PCR with nested alpha and beta constant-region primers together with the SP2 primer. The ligation reaction was incubated at 16°C for about 18-24 hours. PCR2 was usually performed as a SYBR Green qPCR and halted at a preset threshold so that over-amplification would not occur. Agencourt AMPure XP magnetic beads were used for all purifications after the first. Library quantification was done by Qubit, followed by a TapeStation check on which the main peak was expected at around 650 bp. Sequencing of the pooled libraries was done on an Illumina MiSeq using v2 2x251 paired-end kits, which typically yielded roughly 0.85-2.3 million reads per sample. Each sample's library went into the pool at roughly 4.4 nM, and about 5-7% PhiX was added to help with cluster recognition. For the original study's pipeline: Decombinator assigned V and J genes to Demultiplexor-processed FASTQ reads by tag matching, allowing a single base-pair mismatch. UMIs were used by Collapsinator to correct both sequencing errors and frequency errors arising from PCR heterogeneity. CDR3Translator translated TCRs and extracted CDR3s from the conserved cysteine to the FGXG phenylalanine, flagging non-productive sequences. Gini, Shannon entropy and inverse Simpson indices were calculated on repertoires subsampled to equal numbers of UMI-defined TCRs. Power-law fits to clonotype abundance distributions were performed by maximum likelihood within the linear range. On one naive CD8 sample, the pipeline and MIGEC gave similar UMI counts, unique TCR numbers and clonal distributions. A set of under 8,500 CMV-associated CDR3 sequences, compiled from VDJdb and a published dataset, was used to search the repertoires. TCRdb cleaned the public reads at Q25 with fastp, built clones with MiXCR and kept in-frame beta chains. One record per CDR3 amino acid sequence lists the most common genes and DNA. These V and J calls derive from TCRdb rather than the authors' analysis. The sample records about 85,000 distinct CDR3 sequences, under 15% of which are singletons. The ten largest make up 0.7% to 0.95% of the sample.

Sequencing was done on a sample of central memory CD4+ T cells from blood. The cell subset or site label corresponds to: central memory, CD45RA- CD27+. The source of this sequence is a human donor in good health. Recombination connected TRBV7-2 to TRBJ1-1, with the D gene too uncertain to name. The CDR3 loop reads CASSLRHQNTEAFF. The nucleotide sequence reads TGTGCCAGCAGCTTGCGACACCAGAACACTGAAGCTTTCTTT.